This TCR beta chain was identified during a study of T cell repertoires in cytomegalovirus infection. V shed 6 bases and J shed 4 bases, with 8 bases lying between them. The CDR3 spans 12 residues. TCRdb redid the calling of the reads with MiXCR, one entry per CDR3 protein. The table has some 180,000 distinct CDR3 sequences, 17% seen once; the top ten hold approximately 26%. This TCR derives from a human donor in good health (CMV status not recorded). Some clones in this sample may be carry-over from other donors' samples. What was sequenced was CD8+ T cells from PBMCs. The chain links TRBV12-3 or TRBV12-4 to TRBJ2-3; no clear D gene. The CDR3 region is CASSPSSDTQYF. In DNA form, the CDR3 reads TGTGCCAGCAGCCCTTCGTCAGATACGCAGTATTTT.